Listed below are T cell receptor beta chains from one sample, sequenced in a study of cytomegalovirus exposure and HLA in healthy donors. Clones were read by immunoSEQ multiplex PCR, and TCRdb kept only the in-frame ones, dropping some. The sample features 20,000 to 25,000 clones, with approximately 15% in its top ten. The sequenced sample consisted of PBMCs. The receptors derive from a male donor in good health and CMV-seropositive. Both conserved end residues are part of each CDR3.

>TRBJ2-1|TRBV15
CATSRAAVNEQFF
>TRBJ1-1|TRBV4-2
CASSQEQINTEAFF
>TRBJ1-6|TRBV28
CASSSHPGNNSPLHF
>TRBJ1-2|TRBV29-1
CSALSGQGASDNYGYTF
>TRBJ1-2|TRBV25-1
CASSEPRGYTF
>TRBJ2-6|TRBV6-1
CASRRDRGESRVLTF
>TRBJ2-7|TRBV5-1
CASSFGGTGFAYEQYF
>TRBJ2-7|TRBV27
CASGPGTASISYEQYF
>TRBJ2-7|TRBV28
CASSRGQAPWEQYF
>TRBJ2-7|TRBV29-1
CSVVSWPYEQYF
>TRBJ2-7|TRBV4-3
CASSQERGVAGDEQYF
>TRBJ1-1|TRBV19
CASSPPGNTEAFF
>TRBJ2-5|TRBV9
CASSVGQTQYF
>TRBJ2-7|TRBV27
CASSLLAGGYSYEQYF
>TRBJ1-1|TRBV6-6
CASSDGQGGTEAFF
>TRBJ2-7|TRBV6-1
CASSKRGTSAYEQYF
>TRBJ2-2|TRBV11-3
CASSSITGNTGELFF
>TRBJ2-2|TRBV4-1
CASSQRAGGTGELFF
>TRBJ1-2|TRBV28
CASSLHSAYGYTF
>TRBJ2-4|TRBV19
CASMGMAGAKNIQYF
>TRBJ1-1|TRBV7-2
CASSLAAGNTEAFF
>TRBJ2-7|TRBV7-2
CASSLLSGSGSYEQYF
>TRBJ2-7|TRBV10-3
CATNRDTLYEQYF
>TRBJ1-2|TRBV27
CASRRPGTGVGYTF
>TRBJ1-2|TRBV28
CASSSEPRDYGYTF
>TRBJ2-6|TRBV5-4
CASSLSLSSGANVLTF
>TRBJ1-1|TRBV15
CATSVSLTEAFF
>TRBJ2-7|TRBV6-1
CASGALRGGAYEQYF
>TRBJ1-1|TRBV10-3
CAISEDKNTEAFF
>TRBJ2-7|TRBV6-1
CASSEALMEQGYEQYF
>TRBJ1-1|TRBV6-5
CASSSKGQYTEAFF
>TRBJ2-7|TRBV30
CAWSDAYEQYF
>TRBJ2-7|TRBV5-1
CASRWAGALAEQYF
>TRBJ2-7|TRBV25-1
CASSEDTSARVYEQYF
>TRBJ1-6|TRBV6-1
CASSELSSPLHF
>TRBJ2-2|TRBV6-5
CASSYEARHTGELFF
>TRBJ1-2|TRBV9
CASSPGTDNYGYTF
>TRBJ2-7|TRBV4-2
CASSQEGGGSYEQYF
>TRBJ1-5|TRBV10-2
CASSDHRTGAELVQPQHF
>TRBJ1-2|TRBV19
CASSTQGANYGYTF
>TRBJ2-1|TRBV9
CASSPLGPDEQFF
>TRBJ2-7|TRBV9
CASSVALGQGRNEQYF
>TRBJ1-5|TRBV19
CASRGGGPNSNQPQHF
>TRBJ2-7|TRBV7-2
CASSPDAGGSYEQYF
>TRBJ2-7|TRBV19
CASRSRTGKRYEQYF
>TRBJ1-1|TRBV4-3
CASSQDRDSGRDTEAFF
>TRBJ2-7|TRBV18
CASSALGYEQYF
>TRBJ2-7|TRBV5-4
CASSPWTGGAREQYF
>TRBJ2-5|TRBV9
CASSVRSSAGGGSETQYF
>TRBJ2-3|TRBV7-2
CASSLVRADIAQYF
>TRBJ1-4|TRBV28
CASSGATQVNEKLFF
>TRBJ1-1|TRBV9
CASSAQGVWETEAFF
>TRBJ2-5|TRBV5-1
CASSTRDNGETQYF
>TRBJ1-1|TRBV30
CAWTHRGAMNTEAFF
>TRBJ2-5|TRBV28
CASSLWPSGGDGETQYF
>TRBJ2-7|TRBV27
CASSRGGVNYEQYF
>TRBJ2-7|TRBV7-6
CASSLYLGESTYEQYF